These 28 T cell receptor beta chains came from one sample sequenced in a study of T cell responses to AZD1222 COVID-19 vaccine. Generated by immunoSEQ multiplex PCR, the TCRdb table keeps only in-frame clones and is missing some. The sample has over 130,000 clones; 80% to 95% are singletons. Here the sequenced sample was peripheral blood, taken 28 days after the second AZD1222 dose. Receptor source: an adult who received the AZD1222 COVID-19 vaccine.

The V gene is TRBV27, the J gene TRBJ1-4; D is perhaps TRBD1 (5 bases). V gave up 0 bases and J gave up 3 bases, with 11 bases separating them. This CDR3 region has 16 residues. Germline assignment: CDR1 MNHEY and CDR2 SMNVEV (reference sequence). The CDR3: CASSLSSTGSNEKLFF. The CDR3 DNA follows: TGTGCCAGCAGTTTATCGTCTACAGGTTCTAATGAAAAACTGTTTTTT. The full variable domain, with the rest looked up from reference TRBV27 and TRBJ1-4, is EAQVTQNPRYLITVTGKKLTVTCSQNMNHEYMSWYRQDPGLGLRQIYYSMNVEVTDKGDVPEGYKVSRKEKRNFPLILESPSPNQTSLYFCASSLSSTGSNEKLFFGSGTQLSVL.

The chain carries TRBV19 and TRBJ1-1; perhaps TRBD1 as D (5 bases). V was pared by 5 bases and J by 3 bases, with 13 bases between. This CDR3 has 14 amino acids. CDR1 and CDR2 from the germline V gene are LNHDA and SQIVND (reference sequence). This CDR3 reads CASSLVGGDTEAFF. The CDR3 coding sequence is TGTGCCAGTAGTTTGGTTGGGGGGGACACTGAAGCTTTCTTT.

The rearrangement joins TRBV2 to TRBJ1-5; D possibly corresponds to TRBD1 (6 bases). This CDR3 has 16 amino acids. V was pared by 7 bases and J by 4 bases, with 20 bases between. Germline CDR1 and CDR2: SNHLY and FYNNEI. CDR3 DNA sequence: TGTGCCAGCACTACCCTTCGACAGGCCCCTAATCAGCCCCAGCATTTT. This gives the protein CASTTLRQAPNQPQHF. The entire variable domain, with the rest obtained from reference TRBV2 and TRBJ1-5, is as follows: EPEVTQTPSHQVTQMGQEVILRCVPISNHLYFYWYRQILGQKVEFLVSFYNNEISEKSEIFDDQFSVERPDGSNFTLKIRSTKLEDSAMYFCASTTLRQAPNQPQHFGDGTRLSIL.

This rearrangement joins TRBV27 to TRBJ2-7; tentative D call: TRBD2 (5 bases). Germline CDR1 MNHEY, CDR2 SMNVEV (reference sequence). This CDR3 has 13 residues. V shed 8 bases and J shed 0 bases, with 11 bases lying between them. This CDR3 is CASRNDYSYEQYF. Here the CDR3 DNA reads TGTGCCAGCCGCAACGACTACTCCTACGAGCAGTACTTC.

The chain recombines TRBV3-1 (or the pseudogene TRBV3-2) with TRBJ1-3; D possibly corresponds to TRBD1 (5 bases). Germline CDR1 reads LGHDT; CDR2 reads YNNKEL (reference sequence). Trimming shortened V by 0 bases and J by 8 bases, and 11 bases separated the two germline ends. This CDR3 is 14 amino acids long. CDR3 in DNA: TGTGCCAGCAGCCAAGACAGGGTTAGACACACCATATATTTT. As protein: CASSQDRVRHTIYF.

The chain carries TRBV19 and TRBJ1-1; no firm D call. The V and J ends lost 5 bases and 3 bases respectively, with 4 bases between them. The CDR3 covers 11 residues. Germline V CDR1 and CDR2: LNHDA, SQIVND (reference sequence). DNA of the CDR3: TGTGCCAGTAGTTGGGACACTGAAGCTTTCTTT. Amino acids: CASSWDTEAFF.

The V and J genes are TRBV28 and TRBJ2-7; 11 bases fit TRBD2. Losses at the gene ends were 7 bases for V and 0 bases for J; bases not matched to a gene: 5. CDR1 MDHEN and CDR2 SYDVKM come from the germline V gene. CDR3 size: 15 residues. Here the CDR3 DNA reads TGTGCCAGCACTCTAGCGGGGGGATCCTCCTACGAGCAGTACTTC. It yields the protein CASTLAGGSSYEQYF.

This chain uses TRBV6-5 with TRBJ1-2; 7 nucleotides agree with TRBD1. V lost 4 bases to trimming and J lost 6 bases; unmatched junction nucleotides: 14. This CDR3 contains 16 residues. Germline assignment: CDR1 MNHEY and CDR2 SVGAGI. CDR3 loop: CASSSDGPTGIDGYTF. CDR3 nucleotide sequence: TGTGCCAGCAGTTCGGACGGACCGACAGGGATCGATGGCTACACCTTC.

The genes are TRBV18 and TRBJ1-3; unclear D gene. CDR3 length equals 12 residues. CDR1 is KGHSH, CDR2 LQKENI, per germline. Trimming left V 3 bases short and J 7 bases short, with 7 bases between. The CDR3 loop is CASSPNGNTIYF. Written as DNA, the CDR3 is TGTGCCAGCTCACCTAATGGGAACACCATATATTTT.

This chain uses TRBV5-5 with TRBJ2-7; D remains unclear. Germline V gene sequence: CDR1 SGHKS, CDR2 YYEKEE (reference sequence). This CDR3 spans 15 amino acids. Trimming removed 4 bases at V and 0 bases at J, with 14 bases between. The CDR3 DNA is TGTGCCAGCAGCGATCGGGTCAGCGACTCCTACGAGCAGTACTTC. Residues: CASSDRVSDSYEQYF. The entire variable domain, with the rest obtained from reference TRBV5-5 and TRBJ2-7, is as follows: DAGVTQSPTHLIKTRGQQVTLRCSPISGHKSVSWYQQVLGQGPQFIFQYYEKEERGRGNFPDRFSARQFPNYSSELNVNALLLGDSALYLCASSDRVSDSYEQYFGPGTRLTVT.

The V and J genes are TRBV28 and TRBJ1-4; 9 bases fit TRBD1. With V trimmed by 6 bases and J by 7 bases, 9 bases remained unmatched. The V gene's germline CDR1 is MDHEN and CDR2 SYDVKM. CDR3 length: 15 amino acids. The chain's CDR3 is CASRTRGQGREKLFF. CDR3 bases: TGTGCCAGCAGGACTAGGGGACAGGGTCGTGAAAAACTGTTTTTT. The complete variable domain, with remaining parts taken from reference TRBV28 and TRBJ1-4, reads DVKVTQSSRYLVKRTGEKVFLECVQDMDHENMFWYRQDPGLGLRLIYFSYDVKMKEKGDIPEGYSVSREKKERFSLILESASTNQTSMYLCASRTRGQGREKLFFGSGTQLSVL.

This chain joins TRBV3-1 (or the pseudogene TRBV3-2) and TRBJ2-7; D not certain. The V end was cut by 1 base, the J end by 4 bases, with 14 bases between. This CDR3 has 15 residues. Germline values: CDR1 LGHDT, CDR2 YNNKEL (reference sequence). This CDR3 is CASSQAGVARYEQYF. In DNA, the CDR3 is TGTGCCAGCAGCCAAGCGGGTGTGGCCCGGTACGAGCAGTACTTC.

This clone was recorded a few times. This chain uses TRBV7-2 with TRBJ1-1; D not resolved. There are 14 residues in the CDR3. Germline V gene lookup returns CDR1 SGHTA and CDR2 FQGNSA. Trimming removed 5 bases at V and 3 bases at J, with 13 bases between. The CDR3 protein is CASSHGRRHTEAFF. In DNA form, the CDR3 reads TGTGCCAGCAGCCATGGACGAAGACACACTGAAGCTTTCTTT.

This chain joins TRBV5-1 and TRBJ2-7; 7 nucleotides align to TRBD1. Germline V lookup: CDR1 SGHRS, CDR2 YFSETQ. V lost 0 bases and J lost 2; bases outside the gene matches: 5. The CDR3 covers 15 residues. The CDR3: CASSLGQGRAYEQYF. In nucleotides, the CDR3 is TGCGCCAGCAGCTTGGGACAGGGAAGAGCCTACGAGCAGTACTTC.

The rearrangement links TRBV5-6 to TRBJ1-1, with 7 bases fitting TRBD1. This CDR3 has 15 residues. Germline lookup yields CDR1 SGHDT and CDR2 YYEEEE. The trim removed 2 bases at V and 1 base at J, leaving 5 bases unmatched. The CDR3 nucleotides are TGTGCCAGCAGCTTCAGGGGGGCATCGAACACTGAAGCTTTCTTT. The encoded protein is CASSFRGASNTEAFF.

Worth noting for this clone: This specimen includes other DNA sequences encoding the same CDR3. The CDR3 DNA sequence: TGTGCCAGCAGGGGGGGGACTGAAGCTTTCTTT. Its translation is CASRGGTEAFF. The V and J genes are TRBV28 and TRBJ1-1, with TRBD1 as a possible D gene (5 bases). The CDR3 loop spans 11 amino acids. The V end lost 6 bases, the J end lost 5 bases, and 7 bases lay between the germline ends. Looked up from germline, CDR1 is MDHEN and CDR2 is SYDVKM.

This chain joins TRBV25-1 and TRBJ2-1; D ambiguous. The CDR3 has 13 amino acids. V dropped 4 bases and J dropped 4 bases, with 8 bases sitting between them. Germline CDR1 reads MGHDK; CDR2 reads SYGVNS. CDR3 nucleotide sequence: TGTGCCAGCAGTGCTACGGGTTACAATGAGCAGTTCTTC. Its translation: CASSATGYNEQFF. Full variable domain (remainder filled in from reference TRBV25-1 and TRBJ2-1): EADIYQTPRYLVIGTGKKITLECSQTMGHDKMYWYQQDPGMELHLIHYSYGVNSTEKGDLSSESTVSRIRTEHFPLTLESARPSHTSQYLCASSATGYNEQFFGPGTRLTVL.

This clone was recorded only once. V and J are TRBV30 and TRBJ1-2; 7 bases are shared with TRBD1. This CDR3 comprises 12 residues. The junction had 10 bases not matched to a gene; V was cut back by 7 bases and J by 8 bases. Germline loops: CDR1 GTSNPN, CDR2 SVGIG (reference sequence). In nucleotides, the CDR3 is TGTGCCTCGACCACAGGGGCGAAGGGCTACACCTTC. It codes for CASTTGAKGYTF.

The chain carries TRBV19 and TRBJ2-5; 11 positions agree with TRBD2. V lost 5 bases to trimming and J lost 4 bases; unmatched junction nucleotides: 3. Germline values: CDR1 LNHDA, CDR2 SQIVND (reference sequence). The CDR3 consists of 14 residues. Written as DNA, the CDR3 is TGTGCCAGTAGTGGGACTAGCGGAGGAGAGACCCAGTACTTC. It translates to CASSGTSGGETQYF.

V and J are TRBV11-3 and TRBJ2-2; 7 nucleotides line up with TRBD1. V trimming: 4 bases; J trimming: 1 base; junction bases outside the gene matches: 3. The CDR3 totals 15 residues. The germline V gene encodes CDR1 SGHNT and CDR2 YENEEA. CDR3 coding DNA: TGTGCCAGCAGCTCCAGGACAGGGAACACCGGGGAGCTGTTTTTT. Translated: CASSSRTGNTGELFF.

The gene calls are TRBV3-1 (or the pseudogene TRBV3-2) and TRBJ2-7, with 9 bases fitting TRBD2. CDR1 and CDR2 from the germline V gene are LGHDT and YNNKEL (reference sequence). The ends lost 4 bases at V and 1 base at J; junction bases unmatched: 5. CDR3 length equals 15 residues. The CDR3 here is CASSLAGAPSYEQYF. The CDR3 coding sequence is TGTGCCAGCAGCCTAGCGGGAGCCCCATCCTACGAGCAGTACTTC.

The chain has TRBV6-5 and TRBJ1-1, with D maybe TRBD1 (5 bases). Germline V lookup: CDR1 MNHEY, CDR2 SVGAGI. This CDR3 is 14 amino acids long. V was cut by 7 bases and J by 4 bases, with 16 bases left in between. The CDR3 DNA sequence: TGTGCCAGCAAGTCATACGGGGGGGGCACTGAAGCTTTCTTT. The encoded protein is CASKSYGGGTEAFF.

In DNA form, the CDR3 reads TGTGCCAGCAGCTTAGCAGGGGGAGGGGTCCAAGAGACCCAGTACTTC. This sequence encodes CASSLAGGGVQETQYF. The rearrangement uses TRBV7-9 and TRBJ2-5; D perhaps matches TRBD2 (7 bases). CDR1 and CDR2 (germline): SEHNR, FQNEAQ (reference sequence). V lost 0 bases to trimming and J lost 1 base, with 12 bases between them. The CDR3 sequence is 16 residues long.

The chain links TRBV7-9 to TRBJ1-4, with TRBD1 matching over 11 bases. The ends lost 5 bases at V and 7 bases at J; junction bases unmatched: 6. The CDR3 spans 15 residues. Germline CDR1 SEHNR, CDR2 FQNEAQ (reference sequence). The CDR3 loop is CASSAGQGAPEKLFF. As DNA, the CDR3 is TGTGCCAGCAGCGCCGGACAGGGGGCGCCTGAAAAACTGTTTTTT.

This clone was seen once. The chain joins TRBV6-5 to TRBJ2-1, with D perhaps being TRBD1 or TRBD2 (5 bases each). Germline values: CDR1 MNHEY, CDR2 SVGAGI. V lost 8 bases, J lost 9 bases, and 20 bases lay in between. The CDR3 extends over 14 amino acids. The CDR3 loop is CASSATGTFGEQFF. The CDR3 region has the DNA TGTGCCAGCTCGGCGACGGGGACGTTTGGTGAGCAGTTCTTC.

The gene calls are TRBV3-1 (or the pseudogene TRBV3-2) and TRBJ2-1; no firm D call. From germline, CDR1 is LGHDT and CDR2 YNNKEL (reference sequence). Trimming took off 1 base at V and 7 bases at J, with 17 bases between the two ends. The CDR3 contains 16 residues. The CDR3 DNA is TGTGCCAGCAGCCAAGGTTTCGTGGCCCTCGGTAATGAGCAGTTCTTC. Amino acid sequence: CASSQGFVALGNEQFF.

V usage is TRBV6-5 and J usage is TRBJ1-1; 9 bases match TRBD1. V lost 6 bases to trimming and J lost 5 bases; unmatched junction nucleotides: 7. Germline V lookup: CDR1 MNHEY, CDR2 SVGAGI. The CDR3 covers 14 residues. CDR3 loop: CASRGGQGTTEAFF. The CDR3 nucleotides read TGTGCCAGCAGGGGAGGACAGGGGACGACTGAAGCTTTCTTT.

As for this clone: At the DNA level, this CDR3 is encoded by other sequences in the same sample as well. The chain has TRBV27 and TRBJ1-1; D gene uncertain. This CDR3 is built from 13 residues. Per germline, CDR1 MNHEY and CDR2 SMNVEV (reference sequence). V lost 3 bases and J lost 2, with 7 bases in between. For the CDR3, the DNA is TGTGCCAGCAGTTTGGGCGGCAACACTGAAGCTTTCTTT. Translation: CASSLGGNTEAFF.